This T cell receptor beta chain was recorded in a study of identical twins. Study observations and caveats: Out-of-frame beta sequences exhibited a weaker degree of excess twin sharing.

V was pared by 8 bases and J by 1 base, with 19 bases between. In germline, CDR1 is MGHDK, CDR2 SYGVNS. CDR3 length equals 16 residues. MiXCR, run by TCRdb on the 5' RACE reads, gives a single entry per CDR3 protein. The sample holds about 520,000 distinct CDR3 sequences, 20% to 25% seen once. About this clonotype: Its antigen remains unidentified.

The data also belong to a second study, concerning T cells expressing NK-cell markers.

The TCR originated in a woman aged 18-30 years in good health. The chain recombines TRBV25-1 with TRBJ2-3; no definite D call. Source material: CD4+ T cells sorted from blood. The CDR3, as DNA: TGTGCCAGCTATCCCTCAGGCCTTTGGGGCACAGATACGCAGTATTTT. Encoded protein: CASYPSGLWGTDTQYF.